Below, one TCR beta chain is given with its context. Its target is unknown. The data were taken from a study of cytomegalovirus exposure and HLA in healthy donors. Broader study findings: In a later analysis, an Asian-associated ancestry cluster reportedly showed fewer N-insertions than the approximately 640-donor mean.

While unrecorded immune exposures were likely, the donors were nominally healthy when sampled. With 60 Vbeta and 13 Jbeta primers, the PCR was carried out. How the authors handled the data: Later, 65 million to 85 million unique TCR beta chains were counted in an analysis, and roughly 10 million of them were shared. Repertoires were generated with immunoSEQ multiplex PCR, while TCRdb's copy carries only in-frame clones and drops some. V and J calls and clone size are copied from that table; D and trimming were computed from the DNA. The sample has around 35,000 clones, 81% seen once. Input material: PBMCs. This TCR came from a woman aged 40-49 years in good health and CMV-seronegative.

CDR3 residues: CASSEANTEAFF. The CDR3 nucleotides are TGTGCCAGCAGTGAGGCCAACACTGAAGCTTTCTTT. The chain uses TRBV6-1 and TRBJ1-1; D remains ambiguous. Germline V gene lookup returns CDR1 MNHNS and CDR2 SASEGT. This CDR3 is 12 amino acids long. V lost 3 bases and J lost 2, with 4 bases in between.